This T cell receptor beta chain was obtained from a study of T-cell reconstitution after alpha-beta-depleted transplantation in children. Unique molecular identifiers were built into the TCRbeta library. TCRdb re-analysed the PCR reads in MiXCR, keeping a single row per CDR3 protein. Of 85,000 to 120,000 distinct CDR3 sequences listed, less than 6% are singletons. General study points: Expanded graft clones, several hundred of them, were reportedly the source of alpha-beta T cells about two months after transplant. Surviving recipient T cells and thymic progenitors produced the high day-60 TCRbeta diversity seen in some patients.

This CDR3 spans 17 amino acids. CDR1 and CDR2 (germline): MNHEY, SVGAGI. As for this clonotype: The target antigen is unknown. The junction differs from germline at one of its ends, possibly a read error.

Sequenced material: PBMCs, mostly from graft donor cells, taken 60 days after TCRalphabeta/CD19-depleted stem cell transplant. This clonotype was obtained from a female patient between 2 and 10 years old who had a stem cell transplant for Fanconi anemia, so the T cells may come from the graft donor. The chain carries TRBV6-5 and TRBJ1-2; a possible D gene is TRBD1 (5 bases). CDR3 nucleotides: TGTGCCATCAGTTACTCCGATACCGGGACGGTCACCTATGGCTACACCTTC. As protein: CAISYSDTGTVTYGYTF.